This section outlines one TCR beta chain sequence together with its context. Original handling: Amplification from reference gene primers served as the basis for estimated nucleated cell counts. Assay used: immunoSEQ multiplex PCR; TCRdb lists only in-frame clones, some missing. V, J and clone size derive from that table, while D and trimming were established from the DNA sequence. The sample shows 130,000 to 150,000 clones, approximately 88% of them seen only once. These data belong to a study of blood T cell repertoires in COVID-19. The CDR3 extends over 16 amino acids. The J segment lost 5 bases and the V segment lost 3 bases, leaving 8 bases of the junction unmatched. Germline V lookup: CDR1 SGHTA, CDR2 FQGNSA.

Sample: peripheral blood. V and J are TRBV7-2 and TRBJ1-4; 8 positions agree with TRBD1. This sequence was found in a woman between 45 and 65 years old with acute or convalescent COVID-19. The DNA for the CDR3 is TGTGCCAGCAGCTTGAGCTTACAGGGGGGGAATGAAAAACTGTTTTTT. It is translated as CASSLSLQGGNEKLFF.